The clone carrying this T cell receptor (beta chain) was seen only a few times. Its antigen is not known. Trimming stripped 5 bases from V and 3 bases from J, with 15 bases between. The CDR3 loop spans 15 amino acids. Germline CDR1 MDHEN, CDR2 SYDVKM. Among the donors, all were healthy bone marrow donors. The PCR was carried out with 60 Vbeta primers and 13 Jbeta primers. This table comes from immunoSEQ multiplex PCR, and its TCRdb copy is limited to in-frame clones, with some not included. Of some 100,000 clones in the sample, approximately 75% were seen once. The sample is drawn from a study of cytomegalovirus exposure and HLA in healthy donors. Findings and limits, study-wide: Several of the most significant clusters appeared, in a later analysis, to be linked to common viral pathogens.

Input material: PBMCs. This chain uses TRBV28 with TRBJ2-3; tentative D call: TRBD2 (7 bases). The sequence came from a female donor in good health and CMV-seropositive. CDR3 sequence (DNA): TGTGCCAGCAGTAGAGGGGGGGCCGGAACAGATACGCAGTATTTT. Its translation is CASSRGGAGTDTQYF. Filled out from reference TRBV28 and TRBJ2-3, the complete variable domain reads DVKVTQSSRYLVKRTGEKVFLECVQDMDHENMFWYRQDPGLGLRLIYFSYDVKMKEKGDIPEGYSVSREKKERFSLILESASTNQTSMYLCASSRGGAGTDTQYFGPGTRLTVL.